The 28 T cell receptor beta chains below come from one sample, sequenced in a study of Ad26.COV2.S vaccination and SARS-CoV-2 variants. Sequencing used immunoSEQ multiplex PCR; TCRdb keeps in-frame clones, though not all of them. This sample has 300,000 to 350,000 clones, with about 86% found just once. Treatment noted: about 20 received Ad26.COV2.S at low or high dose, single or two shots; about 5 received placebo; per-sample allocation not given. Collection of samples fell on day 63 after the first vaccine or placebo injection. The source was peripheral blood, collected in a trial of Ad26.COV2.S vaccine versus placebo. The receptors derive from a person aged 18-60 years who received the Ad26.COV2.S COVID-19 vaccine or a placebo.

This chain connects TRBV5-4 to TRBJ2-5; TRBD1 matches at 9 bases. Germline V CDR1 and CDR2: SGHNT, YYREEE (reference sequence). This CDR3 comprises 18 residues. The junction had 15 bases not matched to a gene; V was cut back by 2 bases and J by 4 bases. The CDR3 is CASSFQLQGAFSAETQYF. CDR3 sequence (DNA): TGTGCCAGCAGCTTCCAACTACAGGGGGCCTTTTCTGCAGAGACCCAGTACTTC.

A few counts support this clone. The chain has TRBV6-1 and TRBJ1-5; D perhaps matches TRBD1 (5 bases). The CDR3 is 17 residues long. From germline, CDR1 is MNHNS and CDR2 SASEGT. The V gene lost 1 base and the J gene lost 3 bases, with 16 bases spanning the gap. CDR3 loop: CASSEDAPGRLNQPQHF. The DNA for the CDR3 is TGTGCCAGCAGTGAAGACGCTCCGGGACGGCTCAATCAGCCCCAGCATTTT.

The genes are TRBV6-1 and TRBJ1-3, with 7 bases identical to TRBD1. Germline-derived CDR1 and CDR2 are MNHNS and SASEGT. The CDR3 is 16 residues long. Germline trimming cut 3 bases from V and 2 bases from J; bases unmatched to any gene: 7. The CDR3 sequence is CASSDYSGTAGNTIYF. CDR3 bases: TGTGCCAGCAGTGACTACTCCGGGACAGCTGGAAACACCATATATTTT.

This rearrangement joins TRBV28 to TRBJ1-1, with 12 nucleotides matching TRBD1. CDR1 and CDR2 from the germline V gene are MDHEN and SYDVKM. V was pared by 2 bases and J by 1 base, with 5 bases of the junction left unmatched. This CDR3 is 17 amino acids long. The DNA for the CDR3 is TGTGCCAGCAGTTTACTTCCGGGACAGGGGGCGAACACTGAAGCTTTCTTT. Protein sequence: CASSLLPGQGANTEAFF.

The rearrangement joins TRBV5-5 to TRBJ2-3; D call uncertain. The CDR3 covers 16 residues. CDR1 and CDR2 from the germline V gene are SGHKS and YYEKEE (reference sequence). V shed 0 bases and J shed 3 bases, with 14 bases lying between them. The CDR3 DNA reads TGTGCCAGCAGCTTGGGAACAGTGGGTTCGACAGATACGCAGTATTTT. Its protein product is CASSLGTVGSTDTQYF.

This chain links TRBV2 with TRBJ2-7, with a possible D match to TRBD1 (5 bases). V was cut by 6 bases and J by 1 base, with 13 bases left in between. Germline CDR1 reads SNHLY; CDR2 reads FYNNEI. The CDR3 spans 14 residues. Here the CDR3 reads CASRDTGGSYEQYF. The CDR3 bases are TGTGCCAGCAGGGACACTGGTGGGTCCTACGAGCAGTACTTC.

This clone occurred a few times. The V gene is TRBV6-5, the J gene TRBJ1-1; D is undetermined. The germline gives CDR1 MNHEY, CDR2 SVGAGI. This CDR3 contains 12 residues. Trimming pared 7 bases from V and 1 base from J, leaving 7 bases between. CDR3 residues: CASTPGNTEAFF. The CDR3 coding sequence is TGTGCCAGCACCCCCGGGAACACTGAAGCTTTCTTT.

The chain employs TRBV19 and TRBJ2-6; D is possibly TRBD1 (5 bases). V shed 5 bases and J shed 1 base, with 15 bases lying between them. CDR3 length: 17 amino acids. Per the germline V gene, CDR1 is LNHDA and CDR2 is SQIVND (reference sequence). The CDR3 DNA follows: TGTGCCAGTAGTCCAGACCTAGACAGATCTGGGGCCAACGTCCTGACTTTC. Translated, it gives CASSPDLDRSGANVLTF.

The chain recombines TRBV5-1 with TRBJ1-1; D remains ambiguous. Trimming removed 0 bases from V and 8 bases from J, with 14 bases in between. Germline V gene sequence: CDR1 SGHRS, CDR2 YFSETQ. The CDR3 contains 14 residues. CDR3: CASSLEGQSFEAFF. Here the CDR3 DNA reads TGCGCCAGCAGCTTGGAAGGGCAGTCCTTCGAAGCTTTCTTT.

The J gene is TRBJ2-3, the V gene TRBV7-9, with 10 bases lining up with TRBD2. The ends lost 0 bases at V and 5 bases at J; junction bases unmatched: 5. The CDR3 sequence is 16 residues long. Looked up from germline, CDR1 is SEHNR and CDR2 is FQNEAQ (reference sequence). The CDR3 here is CASSLALAGAGDTQYF. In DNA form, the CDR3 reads TGTGCCAGCAGCTTAGCGCTAGCGGGGGCAGGAGATACGCAGTATTTT.

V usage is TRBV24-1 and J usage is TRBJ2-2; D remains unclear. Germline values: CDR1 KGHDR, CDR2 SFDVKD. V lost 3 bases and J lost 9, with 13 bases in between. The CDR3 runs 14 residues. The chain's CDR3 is CATSDKAPARELFF. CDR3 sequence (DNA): TGTGCCACCAGTGATAAAGCCCCAGCACGGGAGCTGTTTTTT.

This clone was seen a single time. For the CDR3, the DNA is TGTGCCAGCACCCCCGGCAGTTTTCACGAGCAGTACTTC. This codes for CASTPGSFHEQYF. This chain connects TRBV7-2 to TRBJ2-7, with no clear D. Between the trimmed V and J ends, which lost 7 bases and 5 bases, there was a span of 15 bases. The CDR3 sequence is 13 residues long. Germline-derived CDR1 and CDR2 are SGHTA and FQGNSA. The full variable domain, in which reference TRBV7-2 and TRBJ2-7 provide the parts outside the CDR3, is GAGVSQSPSNKVTEKGKDVELRCDPISGHTALYWYRQSLGQGLEFLIYFQGNSAPDKSGLPSDRFSAERTGGSVSTLTIQRTQQEDSAVYLCASTPGSFHEQYFGPGTRLTVT.

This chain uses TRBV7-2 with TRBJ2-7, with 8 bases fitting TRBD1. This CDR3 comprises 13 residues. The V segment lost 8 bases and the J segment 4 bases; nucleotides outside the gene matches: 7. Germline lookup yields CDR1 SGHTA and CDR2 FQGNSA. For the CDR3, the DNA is TGTGCCAGCCAGGGGGCCGGTAGGTACGAGCAGTACTTC. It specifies CASQGAGRYEQYF.

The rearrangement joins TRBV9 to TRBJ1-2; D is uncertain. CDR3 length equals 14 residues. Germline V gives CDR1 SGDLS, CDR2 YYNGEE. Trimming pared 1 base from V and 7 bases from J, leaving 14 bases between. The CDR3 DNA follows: TGTGCCAGCAGCGTAACTGAAGGTCTGGCTGGCTACACCTTC. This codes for CASSVTEGLAGYTF.

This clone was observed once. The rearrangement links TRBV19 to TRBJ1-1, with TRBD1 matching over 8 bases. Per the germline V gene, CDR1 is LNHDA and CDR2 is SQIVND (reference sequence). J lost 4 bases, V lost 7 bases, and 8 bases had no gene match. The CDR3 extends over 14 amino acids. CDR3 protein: CASNGQGGGTEAFF. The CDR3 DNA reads TGTGCCAGTAATGGACAGGGAGGTGGCACTGAAGCTTTCTTT.

The CDR3 loop reads CASSDYRDRVYEQYF. CDR3 DNA: TGCGCCAGCAGTGATTACCGGGACAGGGTTTACGAGCAGTACTTC. The J gene is TRBJ2-7, the V gene TRBV10-2, with TRBD1 identical over 9 bases. CDR1 and CDR2 from the germline V gene are WSHSY and SAAADI. The CDR3 length is 15 residues. The V segment lost 3 bases and the J segment 4 bases; nucleotides outside the gene matches: 7.

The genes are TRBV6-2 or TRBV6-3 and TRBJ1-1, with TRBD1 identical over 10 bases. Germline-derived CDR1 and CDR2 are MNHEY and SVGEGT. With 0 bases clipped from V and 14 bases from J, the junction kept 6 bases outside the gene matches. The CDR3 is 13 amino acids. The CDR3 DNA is TGTGCCAGCAGTTACTCGACAGGGGGCCTTGGGTTCTTT. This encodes CASSYSTGGLGFF.

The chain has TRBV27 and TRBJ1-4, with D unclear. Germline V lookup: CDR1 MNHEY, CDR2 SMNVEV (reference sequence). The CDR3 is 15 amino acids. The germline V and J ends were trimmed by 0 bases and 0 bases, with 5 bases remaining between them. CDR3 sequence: CASSLSGSTNEKLFF. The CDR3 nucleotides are TGTGCCAGCAGTTTATCGGGTTCAACTAATGAAAAACTGTTTTTT. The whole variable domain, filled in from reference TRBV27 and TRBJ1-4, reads EAQVTQNPRYLITVTGKKLTVTCSQNMNHEYMSWYRQDPGLGLRQIYYSMNVEVTDKGDVPEGYKVSRKEKRNFPLILESPSPNQTSLYFCASSLSGSTNEKLFFGSGTQLSVL.

This CDR3 is CATRDRANYGYTF. The CDR3 coding sequence is TGTGCCACCCGGGACAGAGCTAACTATGGCTACACCTTC. The chain carries TRBV28 and TRBJ1-2, with 7 bases identical to TRBD1. This CDR3 contains 13 residues. J was trimmed by 0 bases and V by 10 bases; bases with no gene match: 5. CDR1 is MDHEN and CDR2 is SYDVKM in the germline V gene.

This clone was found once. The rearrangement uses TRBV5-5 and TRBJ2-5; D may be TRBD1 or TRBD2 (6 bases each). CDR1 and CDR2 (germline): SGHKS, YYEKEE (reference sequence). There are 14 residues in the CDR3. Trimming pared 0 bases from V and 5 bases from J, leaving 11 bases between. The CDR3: CASSLEGGRETQYF. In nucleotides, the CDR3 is TGTGCCAGCAGCTTGGAGGGGGGTCGGGAGACCCAGTACTTC.

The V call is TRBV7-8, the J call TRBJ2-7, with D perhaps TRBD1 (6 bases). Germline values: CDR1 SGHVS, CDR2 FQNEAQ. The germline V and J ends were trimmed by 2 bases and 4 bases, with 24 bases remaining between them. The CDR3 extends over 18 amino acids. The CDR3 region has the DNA TGTGCCAGCAGCTTACCCCGGACAGCCCCAGGTACCCTATACGAGCAGTACTTC. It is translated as CASSLPRTAPGTLYEQYF.

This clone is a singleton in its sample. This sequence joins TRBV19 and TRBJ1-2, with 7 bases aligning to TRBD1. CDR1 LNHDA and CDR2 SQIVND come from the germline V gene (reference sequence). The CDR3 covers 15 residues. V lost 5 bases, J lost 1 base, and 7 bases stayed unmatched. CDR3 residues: CASSSMTGINYGYTF. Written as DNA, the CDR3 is TGTGCCAGTAGTTCCATGACAGGGATTAACTATGGCTACACCTTC.

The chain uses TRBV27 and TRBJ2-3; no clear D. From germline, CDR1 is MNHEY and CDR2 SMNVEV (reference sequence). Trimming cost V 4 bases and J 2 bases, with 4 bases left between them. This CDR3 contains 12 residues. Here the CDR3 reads CASSYNTDTQYF. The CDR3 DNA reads TGTGCCAGCAGTTACAACACAGATACGCAGTATTTT.

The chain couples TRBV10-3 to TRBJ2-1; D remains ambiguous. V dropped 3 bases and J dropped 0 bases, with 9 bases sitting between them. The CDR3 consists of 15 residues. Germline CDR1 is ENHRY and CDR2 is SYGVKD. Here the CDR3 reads CAISEGSSSYNEQFF. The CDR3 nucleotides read TGTGCCATCAGTGAAGGTTCTAGCTCCTACAATGAGCAGTTCTTC.

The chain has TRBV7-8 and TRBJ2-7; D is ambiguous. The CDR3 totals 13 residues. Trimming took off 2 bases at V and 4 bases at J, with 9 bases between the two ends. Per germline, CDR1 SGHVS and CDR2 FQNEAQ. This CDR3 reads CASSLTVQYEQYF. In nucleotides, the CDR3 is TGTGCCAGCAGCTTAACTGTCCAGTACGAGCAGTACTTC.

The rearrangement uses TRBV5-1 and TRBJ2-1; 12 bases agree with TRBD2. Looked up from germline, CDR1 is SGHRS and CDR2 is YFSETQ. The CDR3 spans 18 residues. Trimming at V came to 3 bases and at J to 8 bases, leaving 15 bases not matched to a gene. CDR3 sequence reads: CASSSLSSGRATGDEQFF. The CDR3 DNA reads TGCGCCAGCAGCTCTTTATCTAGCGGGAGGGCGACGGGGGATGAGCAGTTCTTC.

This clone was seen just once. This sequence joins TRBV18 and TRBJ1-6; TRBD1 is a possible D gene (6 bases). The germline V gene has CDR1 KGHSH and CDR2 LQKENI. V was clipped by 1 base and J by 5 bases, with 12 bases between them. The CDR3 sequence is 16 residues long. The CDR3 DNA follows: TGTGCCAGCTCACCACGCACCGGGACAAATAATTCACCCCTCCACTTT. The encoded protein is CASSPRTGTNNSPLHF.

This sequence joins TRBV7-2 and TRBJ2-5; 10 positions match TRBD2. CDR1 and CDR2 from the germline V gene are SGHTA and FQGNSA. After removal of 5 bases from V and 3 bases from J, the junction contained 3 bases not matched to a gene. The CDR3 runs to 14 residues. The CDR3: CASSPGLAEETQYF. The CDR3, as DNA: TGTGCCAGCAGCCCCGGACTAGCGGAAGAGACCCAGTACTTC.